This TCR beta chain was captured in a study of T cell responses to AZD1222 COVID-19 vaccine. Study overall: Second-dose intervals near 4 or 12 weeks were combined. Study-wide points: Across the whole spike, CD4 TCRs peaked at regions 160-218 and 743-854. Increases in Spike-specific TCR breadth and depth were seen after two AZD1222 doses.

The data were produced by immunoSEQ multiplex PCR, yet TCRdb's version contains in-frame clones alone and is incomplete. Of 150,000 to 200,000 clones in the sample, 85% to 95% were seen once. As concerns this clone: Its antigen is as yet unknown.

Per the germline V gene, CDR1 is MDHEN and CDR2 is SYDVKM. The CDR3 consists of 16 residues. Trimming at V came to 3 bases and at J to 5 bases, leaving 5 bases not matched to a gene. The chain joins TRBV28 to TRBJ2-1; TRBD2 matches 12 bases. The receptor was isolated from an adult in good health. The sequencing used peripheral blood, collected on day 0 of AZD1222 vaccination. The CDR3 loop is CASSFRTSGVHNEQFF. In nucleotides, the CDR3 is TGTGCCAGCAGTTTCCGGACTAGCGGGGTTCACAATGAGCAGTTCTTC.